This paragraph covers one T cell receptor (beta chain) sequence. Its target is not known. The data belong to a study of lymphopenia after photon versus proton radiotherapy. Study results and caveats: After the lymphocyte nadir, photon-treated repertoires showed oligoclonal expansion, especially of CD8+ Temra cells. Authors raise, but do not show, better survival with proton therapy.

Per germline, CDR1 GTSNPN and CDR2 SVGIG (reference sequence). Trimming left V 2 bases short and J 0 bases short, with 6 bases between. CDR3 size: 13 residues. Sequenced by immunoSEQ multiplex PCR; TCRdb stores in-frame clones only, minus some. Seen here are some 29,000 clones, 81% observed once, and the top ten hold over 30%. The gene calls are TRBV30 and TRBJ2-3; D is ambiguous. The TCR originated in a man between 45 and 60 years old with gastric cancer. This specimen was peripheral blood, taken from a patient treated with photon-based radiotherapy. CDR3: CAWSTQSTDTQYF. For the CDR3, the DNA is TGTGCCTGGAGTACGCAAAGCACAGATACGCAGTATTTT.